The present TCR beta chain was sequenced within a study of blood T cell repertoires in COVID-19. Study background: Samples taken during acute and convalescent COVID-19 were collected in the United States, Italy and Spain. T cells, B-cell-depleted T cells, or PBMCs provided the cDNA or gDNA that served as material.

The authors' processing: Amplification of reference gene primers was used by the study to estimate nucleated cell counts. Clones were sequenced by immunoSEQ multiplex PCR, and TCRdb holds only the in-frame ones, with some missing. The D gene and trimming were derived from the DNA, and the V and J assignments and clone size from that table. This table holds about 130,000 clones, approximately 84% found once. Trimming stripped 3 bases from V and 2 bases from J, with 4 bases between. CDR1 is WNHNN and CDR2 is SYGVQD in the germline V gene (reference sequence). The CDR3 loop spans 12 amino acids. The chain carries TRBV10-1 and TRBJ1-1; D ambiguous. The TCR sequence derives from a woman in her twenties or thirties who had recovered from COVID-19. Sequencing was carried out using peripheral blood. CDR3 region: CASSDRNTEAFF. CDR3 DNA sequence: TGCGCCAGCAGTGACAGAAACACTGAAGCTTTCTTT.